Following are 22 T cell receptor beta chains from one sample sequenced in a study of cytomegalovirus exposure and HLA in healthy donors. The PCR contained 60 Vbeta and 13 Jbeta primers. Method: immunoSEQ multiplex PCR; TCRdb's copy keeps in-frame clones and lacks some. This sample yields around 180,000 clones, of which around 84% are seen a single time; around 1.2% belongs to the top ten. Material for sequencing was PBMCs. All receptors derive from a girl aged 2 to 10 in good health and CMV-seropositive.

A few counts support this clone. The J gene is TRBJ1-4, the V gene TRBV5-6; TRBD1 might be the D (5 bases). With 3 bases removed from V and 5 bases from J, the gap between germline ends came to 17 bases. The germline V gene has CDR1 SGHDT and CDR2 YYEEEE. This CDR3 has 16 amino acids. CDR3 coding DNA: TGTGCCAGCAGCTCGGGACCTTTTAGCGGGAATGAAAAACTGTTTTTT. Its protein is CASSSGPFSGNEKLFF. Together with reference TRBV5-6 and TRBJ1-4, the CDR3 gives the full variable domain: DAGVTQSPTHLIKTRGQQVTLRCSPKSGHDTVSWYQQALGQGPQFIFQYYEEEERQRGNFPDRFSGHQFPNYSSELNVNALLLGDSALYLCASSSGPFSGNEKLFFGSGTQLSVL.

The chain is built from TRBV19 and TRBJ2-3, with 8 bases fitting TRBD1. Germline CDR1 is LNHDA and CDR2 is SQIVND (reference sequence). The V and J ends lost 5 bases and 0 bases, in that order; junction bases with no gene match: 4. This CDR3 has 15 amino acids. The CDR3 loop reads CASSSRTGSTDTQYF. The CDR3 bases are TGTGCCAGTAGTTCAAGGACAGGGAGCACAGATACGCAGTATTTT.

J is TRBJ2-7 and V is TRBV25-1, with TRBD1 matching over 8 bases. The V gene end was trimmed by 7 bases and the J gene end by 2 bases; junction bases not matched to a gene: 1. CDR3 length: 12 amino acids. Looked up from germline, CDR1 is MGHDK and CDR2 is SYGVNS. The DNA of the CDR3 is TGTGCCAGCACGGGACAGGCCTACGAGCAGTACTTC. Its translation is CASTGQAYEQYF.

CDR3 amino acids: CATQLLSVPSNQPQHF. CDR3 DNA: TGTGCCACCCAGTTACTATCCGTTCCTAGCAATCAGCCCCAGCATTTT. This chain connects TRBV6-6 to TRBJ1-5; no definite D call. Trimming cost V 10 bases and J 0 bases, with 19 bases left between them. The germline V gene has CDR1 MNHNY and CDR2 SVGAGI (reference sequence). There are 16 residues in the CDR3.

The chain uses TRBV7-9 and TRBJ2-1, with TRBD2 matching over 11 bases. The CDR3 consists of 15 residues. Germline V CDR1 and CDR2: SEHNR, FQNEAQ (reference sequence). V was clipped by 0 bases and J by 6 bases; unmatched bases: 1. The CDR3 is CASSLAGLAANEQFF. The DNA for the CDR3 is TGTGCCAGCAGCTTAGCGGGACTAGCGGCCAATGAGCAGTTCTTC.

J is TRBJ2-3 and V is TRBV30, with 10 positions matching TRBD2. This CDR3 contains 14 residues. Germline V gene sequence: CDR1 GTSNPN, CDR2 SVGIG (reference sequence). V was clipped by 7 bases and J by 0 bases; unmatched bases: 4. Written as DNA, the CDR3 is TGTGCCTTTGGAGCGGGAGGGAGCACAGATACGCAGTATTTT. Translation gives CAFGAGGSTDTQYF.

This clone appeared once. The chain has TRBV5-1 and TRBJ2-3; TRBD2 matches 10 bases. Germline lookup yields CDR1 SGHRS and CDR2 YFSETQ. This CDR3 is built from 15 residues. Unmatched junction bases numbered 3, after V lost 4 bases and J lost 1 base. The chain's CDR3 is CASSQGLAGTDTQYF. As DNA, the CDR3 is TGCGCCAGCAGCCAAGGACTAGCGGGCACAGATACGCAGTATTTT.

The genes are TRBV11-2 and TRBJ2-3; 7 nucleotides line up with TRBD2. Germline V gene lookup returns CDR1 SGHAT and CDR2 FQNNGV. V lost 0 bases to trimming and J lost 3 bases; unmatched junction nucleotides: 12. The CDR3 length is 18 residues. CDR3 nucleotides: TGTGCCAGCAGCTTAGAGCCTAGGAGGACTAGTCAGACAGATACGCAGTATTTT. Translated, it gives CASSLEPRRTSQTDTQYF.

The chain couples TRBV30 to TRBJ1-1; D not resolved. Between the trimmed V and J ends, which lost 0 bases and 7 bases, there was a span of 18 bases. The germline V gene has CDR1 GTSNPN and CDR2 SVGIG (reference sequence). The CDR3 consists of 15 residues. Here the CDR3 DNA reads TGTGCCTGGAGTGTACAATGGGAGCGGCGAAATGAAGCTTTCTTT. Encoded protein: CAWSVQWERRNEAFF.

This chain links TRBV9 with TRBJ2-3; D perhaps matches TRBD1 (6 bases). The V gene lost 3 bases and the J gene lost 2 bases, with 19 bases spanning the gap. Germline V gives CDR1 SGDLS, CDR2 YYNGEE. The CDR3 totals 17 residues. CDR3 DNA sequence: TGTGCCAGCAGCGGAGACCCGAGACAGGAAAACACAGATACGCAGTATTTT. Protein: CASSGDPRQENTDTQYF.

The rearrangement joins TRBV5-1 to TRBJ1-1, with D possibly being TRBD1 (6 bases). The CDR3 consists of 15 residues. The germline V and J ends were trimmed by 2 bases and 3 bases, with 14 bases remaining between them. Germline loops: CDR1 SGHRS, CDR2 YFSETQ. Here the CDR3 DNA reads TGCGCCAGCAGCTTAGGCAGCGCAGGGGACACTGAAGCTTTCTTT. This gives the protein CASSLGSAGDTEAFF.

The chain uses TRBV6-4 and TRBJ1-1, with D unresolved. The CDR3 covers 13 residues. V shed 5 bases and J shed 0 bases, with 7 bases lying between them. CDR1 is MRHNA, CDR2 SNTAGT, per germline. In DNA, the CDR3 is TGTGCCAGCAGTCAGGAACTGAACACTGAAGCTTTCTTT. This translates into CASSQELNTEAFF.

This clone was counted once. The V and J genes are TRBV4-2 and TRBJ1-5, with D unclear. The V and J ends lost 0 bases and 2 bases respectively, with 20 bases between them. CDR1 and CDR2 from the germline V gene are LGHNA and YNFKEQ. The CDR3 is made up of 19 amino acids. CDR3 amino acids: CASSQDFNGVRYGNQPQHF. The CDR3 nucleotides are TGTGCCAGCAGCCAAGATTTCAACGGAGTTCGCTACGGCAATCAGCCCCAGCATTTT.

The chain links TRBV6-5 to TRBJ1-1; 7 nucleotides align to TRBD1. CDR3 length: 12 amino acids. V was pared by 4 bases and J by 11 bases, with 7 bases of the junction left unmatched. Germline V gene sequence: CDR1 MNHEY, CDR2 SVGAGI. The DNA for the CDR3 is TGTGCCAGCAGTTCCCCGGGACAGATGGCTTTCTTT. Its protein product is CASSSPGQMAFF.

This clone was detected once. The chain uses TRBV28 and TRBJ2-7; the match to TRBD1 covers 7 bases. Per the germline V gene, CDR1 is MDHEN and CDR2 is SYDVKM. The CDR3 has 15 amino acids. J gave up 3 bases and V 1 base, and 6 bases lay outside the gene matches. CDR3 region: CASSLFRDRDYEQYF. The DNA of the CDR3 is TGTGCCAGCAGTTTATTTCGGGACAGAGACTACGAGCAGTACTTC.

This clone has a handful of counts. CDR3 sequence reads: CASIGGGELFF. The CDR3 bases are TGTGCCAGCATCGGTGGCGGGGAGCTGTTTTTT. The chain carries TRBV6-5 and TRBJ2-2, with D unclear. Germline CDR1 and CDR2: MNHEY and SVGAGI. The CDR3 is 11 amino acids. Between the trimmed V and J ends, which lost 7 bases and 7 bases, there was a span of 7 bases.

The chain uses TRBV11-2 and TRBJ1-2; a weak D match, TRBD1 (5 bases). The CDR3 has 16 amino acids. Germline loops: CDR1 SGHAT, CDR2 FQNNGV. V was clipped by 5 bases and J by 2 bases, with 18 bases between them. The CDR3 loop is CASSRVPGKGNYGYTF. The CDR3 bases are TGTGCCAGCAGCCGAGTACCAGGGAAGGGGAACTATGGCTACACCTTC.

This sequence joins TRBV13 and TRBJ2-3; D gene unclear. The CDR3 is made up of 15 amino acids. V gave up 6 bases and J gave up 6 bases, with 19 bases separating them. CDR1 and CDR2 (germline): PRHDT, FYEKMQ (reference sequence). In DNA form, the CDR3 reads TGTGCCAGCAGTCCTGACCAGGTCTTGGCCGATACGCAGTATTTT. It codes for CASSPDQVLADTQYF.

Turning to this clone: This CDR3 is also generated by other DNA sequences in the sample. The gene calls are TRBV7-8 and TRBJ2-7; D tentatively reads TRBD1 or TRBD2 (6 bases each). Germline CDR1 reads SGHVS; CDR2 reads FQNEAQ. The CDR3 is made up of 13 amino acids. V was shortened by 5 bases and J by 2 bases, with 10 bases between the two germline ends. The CDR3 spells CASSLGGPYEQYF. The CDR3 DNA sequence: TGTGCCAGCAGCCTAGGGGGGCCCTACGAGCAGTACTTC.

A few counts support this clone. The V call is TRBV18, the J call TRBJ1-4; TRBD1 might be the D (6 bases). CDR3 length: 15 residues. CDR1 and CDR2 (germline): KGHSH, LQKENI. Trimming pared 1 base from V and 2 bases from J, leaving 8 bases between. Written as DNA, the CDR3 is TGTGCCAGCTCACCACGGACAGTCACTAATGAAAAACTGTTTTTT. This translates into CASSPRTVTNEKLFF.

The V gene is TRBV30, the J gene TRBJ2-1, with D possibly TRBD1 on 6 matching bases. Deletions cut 0 bases from V and 9 bases from J, with 9 bases between. This CDR3 region has 12 residues. CDR1 and CDR2 from the germline V gene are GTSNPN and SVGIG (reference sequence). The CDR3 loop reads CAWSVGGLEQFF. As DNA, the CDR3 is TGTGCCTGGAGTGTAGGGGGTCTTGAGCAGTTCTTC.

J is TRBJ1-1 and V is TRBV5-1; tentatively, D is TRBD1 (6 bases). V shed 7 bases and J shed 0 bases, with 16 bases lying between them. The germline V gene encodes CDR1 SGHRS and CDR2 YFSETQ. CDR3 length: 15 residues. The CDR3 DNA is TGCGCCAGCGGATCTAAAGGGGGTCTGAACACTGAAGCTTTCTTT. It specifies CASGSKGGLNTEAFF.